This entry lists 6 T cell receptor beta chains sequenced from one sample in a study of blood T cell repertoires in COVID-19. TCRdb's copy holds only in-frame clones and misses some; the assay was immunoSEQ multiplex PCR. The repertoire holds about 230,000 clones, with 65% to 90% as singletons. The material sequenced was peripheral blood. Receptors originate from a man aged 35-49 years who had recovered from COVID-19.

This chain links TRBV10-3 with TRBJ2-5; 8 bases line up with TRBD1. The CDR3 runs 15 residues. V trimming: 4 bases; J trimming: 5 bases; junction bases outside the gene matches: 9. Germline CDR1 and CDR2: ENHRY and SYGVKD. CDR3 loop: CAISARDRHSETQYF. CDR3 coding DNA: TGTGCCATCAGTGCGCGGGACAGGCATTCCGAGACCCAGTACTTC.

The V and J genes are TRBV20-1 and TRBJ1-2, with TRBD1 matching over 8 bases. V dropped 7 bases and J dropped 8; count of bases not matched to a gene: 6. The CDR3 runs to 11 residues. Germline values: CDR1 DFQATT, CDR2 SNEGSKA (reference sequence). CDR3 nucleotide sequence: TGCAGTGGCACCGGGACAGGAGGCTACACCTTC. It yields the protein CSGTGTGGYTF.

The genes are TRBV29-1 and TRBJ2-1; 8 positions match TRBD1. V lost 7 bases, J lost 3 bases, and 20 bases stayed unmatched. The CDR3 totals 18 residues. Germline V gives CDR1 SQVTM, CDR2 ANQGSEA. The CDR3: CSALRRGRGLSLYNEQFF. CDR3 DNA: TGCAGCGCTTTAAGGCGGGGCAGGGGGCTAAGTCTCTACAATGAGCAGTTCTTC.

Note on this clone: Other DNA sequences in this specimen translate into the identical CDR3. The J gene is TRBJ2-2, the V gene TRBV29-1; D remains ambiguous. Germline CDR1 is SQVTM and CDR2 is ANQGSEA. Trimming shortened V by 4 bases and J by 1 base, and 4 bases separated the two germline ends. The CDR3 spans 12 residues. This chain's CDR3 is CSVGQNTGELFF. The CDR3 DNA follows: TGCAGCGTTGGACAGAACACCGGGGAGCTGTTTTTT.

The CDR3 DNA reads TGTGCCTGGAGTAGAATCCTGGGACAGGGGTCAAGTGAGCAGTTCTTC. This gives the protein CAWSRILGQGSSEQFF. The V and J genes are TRBV30 and TRBJ2-1; 10 bases align to TRBD1. V gave up 2 bases and J gave up 9 bases; unmatched junction bases: 13. Germline V gene lookup returns CDR1 GTSNPN and CDR2 SVGIG (reference sequence). The CDR3 covers 16 residues.

The count of this clone is one. The rearrangement joins TRBV5-1 to TRBJ2-5; TRBD2 agrees at 7 bases. The CDR3 runs to 19 residues. Germline CDR1 is SGHRS and CDR2 is YFSETQ. J was trimmed by 2 bases and V by 1 base; bases with no gene match: 17. CDR3 nucleotides: TGCGCCAGCAGCTTGAGGTCTAGCGGAGACCTCTTTTCTCAAGAGACCCAGTACTTC. Translation: CASSLRSSGDLFSQETQYF.